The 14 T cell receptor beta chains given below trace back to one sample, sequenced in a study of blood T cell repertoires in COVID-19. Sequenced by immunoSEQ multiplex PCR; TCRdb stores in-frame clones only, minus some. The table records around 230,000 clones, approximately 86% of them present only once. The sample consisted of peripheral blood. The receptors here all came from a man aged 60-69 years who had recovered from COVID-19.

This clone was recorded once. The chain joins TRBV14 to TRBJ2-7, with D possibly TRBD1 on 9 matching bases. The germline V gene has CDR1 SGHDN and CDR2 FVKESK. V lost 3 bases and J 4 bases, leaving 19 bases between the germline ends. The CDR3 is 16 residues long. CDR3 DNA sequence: TGTGCCAGCAGCCACATAGCGGGACAGGGTTTATACGAGCAGTACTTC. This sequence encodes CASSHIAGQGLYEQYF.

The CDR3 reads CAWGPGGSTDTQYF. The CDR3 DNA follows: TGTGCCTGGGGTCCGGGGGGGTCCACAGATACGCAGTATTTT. The chain links TRBV30 to TRBJ2-3; the match to TRBD2 covers 8 bases. The germline gives CDR1 GTSNPN, CDR2 SVGIG (reference sequence). Trimming removed 5 bases from V and 2 bases from J; junction bases left unmatched: 6. This CDR3 comprises 14 residues.

The CDR3 DNA follows: TGTGCCAGTAGTATCCGGGGGTACGGGGCCAACGTCCTGACTTTC. Encoded protein: CASSIRGYGANVLTF. The V call is TRBV19, the J call TRBJ2-6; the D gene is possibly TRBD2 (6 bases). The V and J ends lost 3 bases and 4 bases respectively, with 10 bases between them. The CDR3 runs 15 residues. The germline V gene has CDR1 LNHDA and CDR2 SQIVND (reference sequence). Using reference TRBV19 and TRBJ2-6 for the parts outside the CDR3, the full variable domain is DGGITQSPKYLFRKEGQNVTLSCEQNLNHDAMYWYRQDPGQGLRLIYYSQIVNDFQKGDIAEGYSVSREKKESFPLTVTSAQKNPTAFYLCASSIRGYGANVLTFGAGSRLTVL.

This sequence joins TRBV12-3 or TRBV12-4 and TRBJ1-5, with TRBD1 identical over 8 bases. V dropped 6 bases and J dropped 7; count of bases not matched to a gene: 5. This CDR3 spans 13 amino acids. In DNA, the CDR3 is TGTGCCAGCAGCGGACAGGGTGAACAGCCCCAGCATTTT. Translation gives CASSGQGEQPQHF.

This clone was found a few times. CDR3 sequence: CASSTKSQDRGAFDTQYF. The CDR3 coding sequence is TGTGCCAGCAGCACTAAATCCCAGGACAGGGGCGCATTTGATACGCAGTATTTT. V and J are TRBV21-1 and TRBJ2-3; the table assigns TRBD1, which was not confirmed against the DNA. TRBV21-1 is recorded as a pseudogene. The CDR3 consists of 18 residues.

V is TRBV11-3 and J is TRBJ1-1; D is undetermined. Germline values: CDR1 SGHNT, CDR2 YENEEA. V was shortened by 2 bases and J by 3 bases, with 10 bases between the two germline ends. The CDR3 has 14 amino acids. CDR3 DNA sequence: TGTGCCAGCAGCTTACGAGGGATCGACACTGAAGCTTTCTTT. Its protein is CASSLRGIDTEAFF.

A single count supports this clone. CDR3 sequence (DNA): TGTGCCAGCAGCTTGGTTACAGAAGAGACCCAGTACTTC. It is translated as CASSLVTEETQYF. The chain couples TRBV5-4 to TRBJ2-5, with D hard to call. CDR1 and CDR2 (germline): SGHNT, YYREEE (reference sequence). V was cut by 0 bases and J by 3 bases, with 6 bases left in between. The CDR3 consists of 13 residues.

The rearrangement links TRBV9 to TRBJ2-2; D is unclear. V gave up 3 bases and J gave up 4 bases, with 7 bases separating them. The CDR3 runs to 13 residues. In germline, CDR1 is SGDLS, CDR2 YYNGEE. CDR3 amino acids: CASSAIATGELFF. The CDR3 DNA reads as TGTGCCAGCAGCGCCATAGCCACCGGGGAGCTGTTTTTT.

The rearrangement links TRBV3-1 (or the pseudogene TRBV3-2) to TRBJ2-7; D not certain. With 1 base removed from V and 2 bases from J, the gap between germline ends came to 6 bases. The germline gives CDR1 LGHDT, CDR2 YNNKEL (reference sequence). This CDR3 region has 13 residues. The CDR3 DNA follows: TGTGCCAGCAGCCAAGGGTTAGCCTACGAGCAGTACGTC. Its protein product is CASSQGLAYEQYV.

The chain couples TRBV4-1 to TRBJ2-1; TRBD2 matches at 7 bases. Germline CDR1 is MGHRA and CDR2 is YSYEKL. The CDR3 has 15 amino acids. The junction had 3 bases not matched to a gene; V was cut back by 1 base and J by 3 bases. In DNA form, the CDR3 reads TGCGCCAGCAGCCAAGCTAGCGGACTCTACAATGAGCAGTTCTTC. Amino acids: CASSQASGLYNEQFF.

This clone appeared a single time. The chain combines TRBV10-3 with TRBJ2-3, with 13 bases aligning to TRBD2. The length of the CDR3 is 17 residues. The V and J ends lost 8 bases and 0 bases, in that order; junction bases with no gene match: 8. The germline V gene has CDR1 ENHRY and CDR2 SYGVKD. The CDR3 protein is CAIAGLAGRSSTDTQYF. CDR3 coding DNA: TGTGCCATCGCGGGACTAGCGGGGAGGTCTAGCACAGATACGCAGTATTTT.

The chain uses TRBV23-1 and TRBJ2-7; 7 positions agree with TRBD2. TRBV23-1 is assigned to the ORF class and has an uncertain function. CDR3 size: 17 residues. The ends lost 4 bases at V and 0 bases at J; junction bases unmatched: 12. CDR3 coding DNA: TGCGCCAGCAGTCTGAAGATAGGAGCGGGGAGCTCCTACGAGCAGTACGTC. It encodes CASSLKIGAGSSYEQYV.

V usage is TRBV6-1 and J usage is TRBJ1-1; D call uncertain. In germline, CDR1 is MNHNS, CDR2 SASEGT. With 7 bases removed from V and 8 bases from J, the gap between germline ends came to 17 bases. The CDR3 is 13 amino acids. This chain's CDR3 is CASTSTWAGEAFF. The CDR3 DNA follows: TGTGCCAGCACCTCGACTTGGGCGGGGGAAGCTTTCTTT.

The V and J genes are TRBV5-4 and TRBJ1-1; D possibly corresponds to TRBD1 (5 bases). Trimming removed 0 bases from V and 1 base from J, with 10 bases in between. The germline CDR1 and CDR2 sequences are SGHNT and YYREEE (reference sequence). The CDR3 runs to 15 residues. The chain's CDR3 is CASSLVGGANTEAFF. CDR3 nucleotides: TGTGCCAGCAGCTTGGTCGGAGGGGCGAACACTGAAGCTTTCTTT.